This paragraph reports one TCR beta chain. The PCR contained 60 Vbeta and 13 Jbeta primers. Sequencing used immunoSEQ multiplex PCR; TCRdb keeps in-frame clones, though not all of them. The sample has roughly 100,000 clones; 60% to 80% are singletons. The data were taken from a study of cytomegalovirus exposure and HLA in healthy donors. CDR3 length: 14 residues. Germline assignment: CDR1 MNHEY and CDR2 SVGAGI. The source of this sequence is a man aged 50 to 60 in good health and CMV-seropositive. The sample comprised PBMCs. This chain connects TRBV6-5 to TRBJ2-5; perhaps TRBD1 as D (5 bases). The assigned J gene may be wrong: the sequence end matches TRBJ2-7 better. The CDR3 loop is CASSYSQGPYEQYF. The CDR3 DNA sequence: TGTGCCAGCAGTTACTCGCAGGGCCCCTACGAGCAGTACTTC.